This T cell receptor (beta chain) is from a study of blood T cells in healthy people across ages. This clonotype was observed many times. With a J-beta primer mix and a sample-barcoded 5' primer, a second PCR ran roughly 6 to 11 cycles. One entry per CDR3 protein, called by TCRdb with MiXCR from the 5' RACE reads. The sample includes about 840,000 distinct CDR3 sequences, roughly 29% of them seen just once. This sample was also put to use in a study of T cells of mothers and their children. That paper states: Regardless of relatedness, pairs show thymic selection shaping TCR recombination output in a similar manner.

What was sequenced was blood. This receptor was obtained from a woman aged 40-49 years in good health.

The CDR3 DNA follows: TGTGCCAGCAGCCCTCCCGGGACTCAAGCCTACGAGCAGTACTTC. Translating it yields CASSPPGTQAYEQYF. This chain joins TRBV14 and TRBJ2-7; maybe TRBD2 (6 bases). The germline gives CDR1 SGHDN, CDR2 FVKESK. Trimming pared 4 bases from V and 2 bases from J, leaving 15 bases between. The length of the CDR3 is 15 residues. Full variable domain (missing parts from reference TRBV14 and TRBJ2-7): EAGVTQFPSHSVIEKGQTVTLRCDPISGHDNLYWYRRVMGKEIKFLLHFVKESKQDESGMPNNRFLAERTGGTYSTLKVQPAELEDSGVYFCASSPPGTQAYEQYFGPGTRLTVT.